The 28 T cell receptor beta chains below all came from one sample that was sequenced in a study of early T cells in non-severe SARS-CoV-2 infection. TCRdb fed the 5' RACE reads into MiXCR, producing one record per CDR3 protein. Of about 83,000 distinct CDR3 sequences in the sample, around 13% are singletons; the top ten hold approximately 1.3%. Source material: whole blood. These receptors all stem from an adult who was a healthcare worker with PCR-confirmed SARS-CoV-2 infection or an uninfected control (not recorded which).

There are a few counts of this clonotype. Here the CDR3 DNA reads TGTGCCAGCAGGTCCAGCGGGGGGTACTCCTACGAGCAGTACTTC. It yields the protein CASRSSGGYSYEQYF. The chain has TRBV7-9 and TRBJ2-7; 9 bases line up with TRBD2. V shed 6 bases and J 0 bases; nucleotides not matched to a gene: 6. The CDR3 is 15 residues long. Germline values: CDR1 SEHNR, CDR2 FQNEAQ (reference sequence). The variable domain in full, completed from reference TRBV7-9 and TRBJ2-7, reads DTGVSQNPRHKITKRGQNVTFRCDPISEHNRLYWYRQTLGQGPEFLTYFQNEAQLEKSRLLSDRFSAERPKGSFSTLEIQRTEQGDSAMYLCASRSSGGYSYEQYFGPGTRLTVT.

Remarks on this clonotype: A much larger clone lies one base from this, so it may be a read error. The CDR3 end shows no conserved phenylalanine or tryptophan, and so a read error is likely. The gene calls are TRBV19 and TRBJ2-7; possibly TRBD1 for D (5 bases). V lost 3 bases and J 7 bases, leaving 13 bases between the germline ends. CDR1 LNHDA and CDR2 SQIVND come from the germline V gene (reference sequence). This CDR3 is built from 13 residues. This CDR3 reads CASSMGRYLEQYL. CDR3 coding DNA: TGTGCCAGTAGTATGGGGCGGTACCTGGAGCAGTACTTG.

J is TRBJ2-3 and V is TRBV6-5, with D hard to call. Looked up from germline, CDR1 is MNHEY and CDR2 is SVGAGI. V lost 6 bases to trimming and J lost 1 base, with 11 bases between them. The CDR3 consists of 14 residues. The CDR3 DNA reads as TGTGCCAGCAGCCTCCTCGTAGGCACAGATACGCAGTATTTT. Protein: CASSLLVGTDTQYF.

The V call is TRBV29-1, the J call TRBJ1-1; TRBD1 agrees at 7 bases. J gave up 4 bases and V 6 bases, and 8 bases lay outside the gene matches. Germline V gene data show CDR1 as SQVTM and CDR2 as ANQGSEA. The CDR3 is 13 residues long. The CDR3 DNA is TGCAGCGTCAGACAGGGTCCAAGCACTGAAGCTTTCTTT. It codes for CSVRQGPSTEAFF.

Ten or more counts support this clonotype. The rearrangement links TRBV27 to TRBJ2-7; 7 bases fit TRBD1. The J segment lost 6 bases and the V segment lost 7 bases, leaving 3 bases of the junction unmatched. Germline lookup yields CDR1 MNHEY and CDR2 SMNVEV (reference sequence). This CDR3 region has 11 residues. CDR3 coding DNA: TGTGCCAGCACCGCAGGGGGCGAGCAGTACTTC. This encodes CASTAGGEQYF.

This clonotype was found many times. This CDR3 is CATSRDRGQETQYF. The CDR3 coding sequence is TGTGCCACCAGCAGAGATAGGGGACAAGAGACCCAGTACTTC. V usage is TRBV15 and J usage is TRBJ2-5; TRBD1 might be the D (5 bases). CDR1 and CDR2 (germline): LNHNV, YYDKDF (reference sequence). Trimming cost V 0 bases and J 2 bases, with 7 bases left between them. The length of the CDR3 is 14 residues.

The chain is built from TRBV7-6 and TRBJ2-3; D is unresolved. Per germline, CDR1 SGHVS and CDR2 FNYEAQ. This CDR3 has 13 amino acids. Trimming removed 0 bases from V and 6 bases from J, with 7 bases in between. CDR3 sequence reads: CASSLAPVDTQYF. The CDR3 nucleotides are TGTGCCAGCAGCTTAGCCCCGGTGGATACGCAGTATTTT.

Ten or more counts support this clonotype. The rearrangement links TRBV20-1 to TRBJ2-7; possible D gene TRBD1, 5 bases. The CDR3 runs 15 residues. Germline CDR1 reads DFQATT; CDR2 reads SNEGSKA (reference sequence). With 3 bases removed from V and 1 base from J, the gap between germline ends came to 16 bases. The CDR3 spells CSARAPRGGSYEQYF. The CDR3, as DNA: TGCAGTGCTAGGGCCCCTAGGGGTGGGTCCTACGAGCAGTACTTC.

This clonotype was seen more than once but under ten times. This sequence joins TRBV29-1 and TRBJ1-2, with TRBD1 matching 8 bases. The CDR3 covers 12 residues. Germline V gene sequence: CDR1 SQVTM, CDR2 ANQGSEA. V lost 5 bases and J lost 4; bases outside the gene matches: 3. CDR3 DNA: TGCAGCGTTCTCGGACAGGGCTATGGCTACACCTTC. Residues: CSVLGQGYGYTF.

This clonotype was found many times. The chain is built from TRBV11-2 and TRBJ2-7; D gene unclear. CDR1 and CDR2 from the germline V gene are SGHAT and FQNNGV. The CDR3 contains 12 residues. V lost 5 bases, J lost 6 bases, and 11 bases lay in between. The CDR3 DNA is TGTGCCAGCAGCCCCTTAGCAAGCGAGCAGTACTTC. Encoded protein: CASSPLASEQYF.

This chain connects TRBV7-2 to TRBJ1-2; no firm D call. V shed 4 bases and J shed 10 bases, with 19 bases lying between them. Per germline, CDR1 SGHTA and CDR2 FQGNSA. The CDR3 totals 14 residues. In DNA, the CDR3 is TGTGCCAGCAGCTCTAGAGGCTCGCCGAATGCCTACACCTTC. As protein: CASSSRGSPNAYTF.

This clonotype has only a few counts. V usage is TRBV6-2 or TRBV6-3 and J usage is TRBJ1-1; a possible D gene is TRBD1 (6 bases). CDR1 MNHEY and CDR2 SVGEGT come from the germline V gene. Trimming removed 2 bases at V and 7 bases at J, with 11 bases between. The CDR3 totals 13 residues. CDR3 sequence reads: CASSYGRGFEAFF. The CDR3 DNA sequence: TGTGCCAGCAGTTACGGCAGGGGATTTGAAGCTTTCTTT.

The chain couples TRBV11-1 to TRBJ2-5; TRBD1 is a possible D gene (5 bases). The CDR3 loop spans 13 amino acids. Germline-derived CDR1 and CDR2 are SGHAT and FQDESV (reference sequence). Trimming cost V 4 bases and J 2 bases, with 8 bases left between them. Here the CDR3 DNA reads TGTGCCAGCAGCTGGGGCAGGCAAGAGACCCAGTACTTC. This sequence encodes CASSWGRQETQYF.

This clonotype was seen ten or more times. The CDR3 is CSVHPPSLDSNQPQHF. The DNA of the CDR3 is TGCAGTGTCCATCCCCCCTCCCTGGATAGCAATCAGCCCCAGCATTTT. The chain combines TRBV20-1 with TRBJ1-5; D gene unclear. Germline V gives CDR1 DFQATT, CDR2 SNEGSKA (reference sequence). The CDR3 loop spans 16 amino acids. V was trimmed by 7 bases and J by 0 bases, leaving 19 bases between them.

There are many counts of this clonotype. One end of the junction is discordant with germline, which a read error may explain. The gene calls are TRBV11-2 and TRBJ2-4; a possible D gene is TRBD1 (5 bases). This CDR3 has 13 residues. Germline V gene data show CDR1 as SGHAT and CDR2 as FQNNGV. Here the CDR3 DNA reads TGTGCCAGCAGCACAGGTTTCAAAAACACTCAGTACTTC. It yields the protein CASSTGFKNTQYF.

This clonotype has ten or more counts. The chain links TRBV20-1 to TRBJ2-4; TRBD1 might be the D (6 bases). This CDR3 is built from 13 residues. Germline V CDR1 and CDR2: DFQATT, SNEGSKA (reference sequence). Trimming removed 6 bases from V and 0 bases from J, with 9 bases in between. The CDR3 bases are TGCAGTGCAGGGGGTCTAGCCAAAAACATTCAGTACTTC. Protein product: CSAGGLAKNIQYF.

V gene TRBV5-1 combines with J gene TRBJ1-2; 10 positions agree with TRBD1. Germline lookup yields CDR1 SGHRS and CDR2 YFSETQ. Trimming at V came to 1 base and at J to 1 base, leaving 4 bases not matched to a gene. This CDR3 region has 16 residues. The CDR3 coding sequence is TGCGCCAGCAGCTTGTGGGGACAGGGGCGTAACTATGGCTACACCTTC. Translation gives CASSLWGQGRNYGYTF.

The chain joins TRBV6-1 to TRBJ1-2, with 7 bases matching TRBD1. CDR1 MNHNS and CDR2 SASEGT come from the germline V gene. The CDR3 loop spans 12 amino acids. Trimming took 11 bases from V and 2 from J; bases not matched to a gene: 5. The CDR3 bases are TGTGCCGGCCAACAGGGGAACTATGGCTACACCTTC. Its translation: CAGQQGNYGYTF.

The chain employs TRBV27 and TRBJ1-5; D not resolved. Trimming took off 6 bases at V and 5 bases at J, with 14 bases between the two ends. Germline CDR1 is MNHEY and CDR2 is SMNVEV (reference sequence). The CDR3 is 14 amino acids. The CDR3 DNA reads TGTGCCAGCAGCCAGAGGCGAGGCGATCAGCCCCAGCATTTT. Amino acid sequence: CASSQRRGDQPQHF.

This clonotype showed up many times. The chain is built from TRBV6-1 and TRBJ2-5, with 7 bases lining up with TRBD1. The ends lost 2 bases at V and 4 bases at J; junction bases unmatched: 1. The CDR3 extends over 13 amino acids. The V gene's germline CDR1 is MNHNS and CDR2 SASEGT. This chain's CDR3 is CASSEWDRETQYF. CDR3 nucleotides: TGTGCCAGCAGTGAATGGGACAGAGAGACCCAGTACTTC.

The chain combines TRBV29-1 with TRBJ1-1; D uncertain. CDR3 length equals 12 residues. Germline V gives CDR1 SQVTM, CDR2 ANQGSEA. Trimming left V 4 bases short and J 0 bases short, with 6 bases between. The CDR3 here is CSVGRLNTEAFF. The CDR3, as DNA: TGCAGCGTTGGGCGGCTGAACACTGAAGCTTTCTTT. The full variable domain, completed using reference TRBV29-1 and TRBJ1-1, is SAVISQKPSRDICQRGTSLTIQCQVDSQVTMMFWYRQQPGQSLTLIATANQGSEATYESGFVIDKFPISRPNLTFSTLTVSNMSPEDSSIYLCSVGRLNTEAFFGQGTRLTVV.

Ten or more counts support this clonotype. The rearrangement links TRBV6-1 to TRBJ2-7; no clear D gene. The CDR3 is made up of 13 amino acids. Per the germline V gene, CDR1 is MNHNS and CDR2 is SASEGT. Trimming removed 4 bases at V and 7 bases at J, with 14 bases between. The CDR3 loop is CASSGARRWEQYF. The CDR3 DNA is TGTGCCAGCAGTGGGGCCCGCCGTTGGGAGCAGTACTTC.

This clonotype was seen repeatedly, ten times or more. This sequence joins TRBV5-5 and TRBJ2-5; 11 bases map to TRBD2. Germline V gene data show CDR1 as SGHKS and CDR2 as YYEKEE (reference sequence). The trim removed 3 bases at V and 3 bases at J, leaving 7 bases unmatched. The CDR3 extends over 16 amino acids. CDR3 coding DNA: TGTGCCAGCAGCTCGCTAGCGGGGGGCCTTAAAGAGACCCAGTACTTC. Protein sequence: CASSSLAGGLKETQYF.

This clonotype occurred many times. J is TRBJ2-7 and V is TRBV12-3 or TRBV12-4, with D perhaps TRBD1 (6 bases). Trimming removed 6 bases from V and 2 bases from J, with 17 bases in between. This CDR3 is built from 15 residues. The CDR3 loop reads CASSPLDRGAYEQYF. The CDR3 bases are TGTGCCAGCAGCCCGTTGGACAGAGGAGCCTACGAGCAGTACTTC.

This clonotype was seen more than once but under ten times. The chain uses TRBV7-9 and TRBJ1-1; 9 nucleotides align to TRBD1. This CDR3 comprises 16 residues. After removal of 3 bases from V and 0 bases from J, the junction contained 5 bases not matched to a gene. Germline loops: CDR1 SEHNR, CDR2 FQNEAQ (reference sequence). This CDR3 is CASSFTGGFMNTEAFF. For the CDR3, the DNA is TGTGCCAGCAGCTTTACAGGGGGCTTCATGAACACTGAAGCTTTCTTT.

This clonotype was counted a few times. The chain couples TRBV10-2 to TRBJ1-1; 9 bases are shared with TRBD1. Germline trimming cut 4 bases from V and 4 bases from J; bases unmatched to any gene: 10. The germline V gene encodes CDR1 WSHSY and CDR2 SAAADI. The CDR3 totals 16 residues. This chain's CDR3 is CASSGHPQGAFTEAFF. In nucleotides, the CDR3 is TGCGCCAGCAGTGGTCACCCACAGGGGGCCTTCACTGAAGCTTTCTTT.

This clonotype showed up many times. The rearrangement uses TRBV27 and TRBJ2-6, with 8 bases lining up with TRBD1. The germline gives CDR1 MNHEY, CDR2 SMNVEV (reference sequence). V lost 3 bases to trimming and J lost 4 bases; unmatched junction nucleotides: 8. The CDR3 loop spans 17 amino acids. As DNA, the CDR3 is TGTGCCAGCAGTTTGTCAGGGGGCGCTATAGGGGCCAACGTCCTGACTTTC. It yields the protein CASSLSGGAIGANVLTF.

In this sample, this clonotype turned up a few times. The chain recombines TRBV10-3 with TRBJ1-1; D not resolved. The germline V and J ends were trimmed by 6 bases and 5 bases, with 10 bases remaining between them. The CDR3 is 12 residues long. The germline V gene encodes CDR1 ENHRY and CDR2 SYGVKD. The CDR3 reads CAISTTSTEAFF. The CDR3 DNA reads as TGTGCCATCAGCACGACATCTACTGAAGCTTTCTTT.